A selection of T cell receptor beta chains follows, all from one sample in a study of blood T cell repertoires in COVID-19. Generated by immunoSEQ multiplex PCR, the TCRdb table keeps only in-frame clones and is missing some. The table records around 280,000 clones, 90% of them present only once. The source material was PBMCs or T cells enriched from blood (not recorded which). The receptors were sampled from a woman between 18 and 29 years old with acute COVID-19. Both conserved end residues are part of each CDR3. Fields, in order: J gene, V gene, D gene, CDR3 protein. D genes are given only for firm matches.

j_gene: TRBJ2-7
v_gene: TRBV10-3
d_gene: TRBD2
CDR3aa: CAIASGGPRYEQYF

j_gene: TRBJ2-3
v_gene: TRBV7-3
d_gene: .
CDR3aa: CASSLDTASTDTQYF

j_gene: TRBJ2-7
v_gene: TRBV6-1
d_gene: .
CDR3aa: CASSEVGGAAYEQYF

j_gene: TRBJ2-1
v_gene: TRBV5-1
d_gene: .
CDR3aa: CASSLGGLDVKGSEQFF

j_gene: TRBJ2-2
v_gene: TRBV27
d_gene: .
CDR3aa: CASTIQGDTGELFF

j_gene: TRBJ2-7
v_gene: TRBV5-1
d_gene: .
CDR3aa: CASSLGGSMSYEQYF

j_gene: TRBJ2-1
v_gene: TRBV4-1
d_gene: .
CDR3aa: CASSRGPGGEQFF

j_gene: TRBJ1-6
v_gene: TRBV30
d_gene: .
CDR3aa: CAWSVGGSPLHF

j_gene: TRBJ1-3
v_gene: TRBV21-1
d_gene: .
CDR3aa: CASSKAPGVYGNTIYF

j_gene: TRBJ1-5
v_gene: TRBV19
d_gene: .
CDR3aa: CASSMRRDRNQPQHF

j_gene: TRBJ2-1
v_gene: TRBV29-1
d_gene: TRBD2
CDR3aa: CSVDPSGRARNEQFF

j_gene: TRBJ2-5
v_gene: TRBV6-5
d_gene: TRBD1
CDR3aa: CASSAGQGGTQYF

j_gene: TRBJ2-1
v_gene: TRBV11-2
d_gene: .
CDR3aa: CASSLDHTNEQFF

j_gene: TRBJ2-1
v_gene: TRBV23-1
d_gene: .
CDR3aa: CASSHFPYCGDPRESRDKNEQFF

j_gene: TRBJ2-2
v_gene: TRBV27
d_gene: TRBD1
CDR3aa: CASSPPRTGQSGELFF

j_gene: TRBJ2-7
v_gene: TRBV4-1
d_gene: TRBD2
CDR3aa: CASSRPGLAYEQYF

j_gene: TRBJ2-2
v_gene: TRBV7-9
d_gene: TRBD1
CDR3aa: CASNQGQGRTGELFF